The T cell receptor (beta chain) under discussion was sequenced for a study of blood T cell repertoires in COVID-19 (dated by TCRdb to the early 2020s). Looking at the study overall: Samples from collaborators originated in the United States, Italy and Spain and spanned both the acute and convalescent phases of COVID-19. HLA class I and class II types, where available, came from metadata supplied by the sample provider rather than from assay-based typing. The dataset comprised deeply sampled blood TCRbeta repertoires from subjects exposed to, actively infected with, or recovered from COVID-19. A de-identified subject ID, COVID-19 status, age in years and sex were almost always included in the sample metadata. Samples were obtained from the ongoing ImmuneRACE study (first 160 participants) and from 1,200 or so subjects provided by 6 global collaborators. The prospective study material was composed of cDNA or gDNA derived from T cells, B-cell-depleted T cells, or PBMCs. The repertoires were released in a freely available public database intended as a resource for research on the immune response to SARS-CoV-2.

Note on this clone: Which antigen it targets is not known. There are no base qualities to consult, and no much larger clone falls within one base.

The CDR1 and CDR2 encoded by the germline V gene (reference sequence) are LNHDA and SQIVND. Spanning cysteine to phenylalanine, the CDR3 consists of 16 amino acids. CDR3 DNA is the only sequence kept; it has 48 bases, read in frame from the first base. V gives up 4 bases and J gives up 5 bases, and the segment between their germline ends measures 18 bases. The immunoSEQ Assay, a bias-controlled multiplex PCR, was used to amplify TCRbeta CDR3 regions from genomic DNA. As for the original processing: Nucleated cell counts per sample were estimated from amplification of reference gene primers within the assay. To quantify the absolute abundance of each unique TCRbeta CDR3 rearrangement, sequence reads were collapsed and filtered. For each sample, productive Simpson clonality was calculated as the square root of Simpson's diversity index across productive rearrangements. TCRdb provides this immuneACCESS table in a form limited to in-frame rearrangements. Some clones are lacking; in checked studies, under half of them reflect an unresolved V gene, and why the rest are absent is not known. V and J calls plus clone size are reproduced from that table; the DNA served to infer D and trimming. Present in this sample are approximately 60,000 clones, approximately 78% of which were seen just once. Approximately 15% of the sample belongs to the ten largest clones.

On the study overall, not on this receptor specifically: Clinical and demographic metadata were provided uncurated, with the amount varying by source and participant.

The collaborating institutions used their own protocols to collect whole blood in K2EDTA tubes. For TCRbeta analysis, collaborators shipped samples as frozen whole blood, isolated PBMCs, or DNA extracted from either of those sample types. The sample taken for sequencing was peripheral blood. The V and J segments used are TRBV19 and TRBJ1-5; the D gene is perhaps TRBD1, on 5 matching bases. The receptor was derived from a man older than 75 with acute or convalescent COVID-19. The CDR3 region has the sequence CASSSIGRAVDQPQHF. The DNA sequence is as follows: TGTGCCAGTAGTAGTATTGGCAGGGCGGTTGATCAGCCCCAGCATTTT.